A single sample gave rise to the 2 T cell receptor beta chains below, sequenced in a study of blood T cell repertoires in COVID-19. Libraries were prepared by immunoSEQ multiplex PCR; TCRdb keeps only in-frame clonotypes and omits some of them. The data contain tens of thousands of clones, about three quarters of them singletons. Specimen: peripheral blood. The receptors were sampled from a man between 70 and 80 years old with active or convalescent COVID-19.

The rearrangement joins TRBV7-3 to TRBJ2-7, with TRBD1 identical over 8 bases. The germline gives CDR1 SGHTA, CDR2 FQGTGA. CDR3 length: 12 amino acids. J lost 6 bases, V lost 5 bases, and 3 bases had no gene match. CDR3 in amino acids: CASSPDRVEQYF. The DNA of the CDR3 is TGTGCCAGCAGCCCGGACAGGGTCGAGCAGTACTTC.

This clone was seen a few times. The genes are TRBV18 and TRBJ2-6; D is uncertain. Trimming removed 6 bases from V and 2 bases from J, with 8 bases in between. This CDR3 spans 14 amino acids. Germline V lookup: CDR1 KGHSH, CDR2 LQKENI. CDR3 sequence: CASSPMPGANVLTF. CDR3 DNA sequence: TGTGCCAGCTCGCCTATGCCTGGGGCCAACGTCCTGACTTTC. Combining the CDR3 with reference TRBV18 and TRBJ2-6 gives the whole variable domain NAGVMQNPRHLVRRRGQEARLRCSPMKGHSHVYWYRQLPEEGLKFMVYLQKENIIDESGMPKERFSAEFPKEGPSILRIQQVVRGDSAAYFCASSPMPGANVLTFGAGSRLTVL.